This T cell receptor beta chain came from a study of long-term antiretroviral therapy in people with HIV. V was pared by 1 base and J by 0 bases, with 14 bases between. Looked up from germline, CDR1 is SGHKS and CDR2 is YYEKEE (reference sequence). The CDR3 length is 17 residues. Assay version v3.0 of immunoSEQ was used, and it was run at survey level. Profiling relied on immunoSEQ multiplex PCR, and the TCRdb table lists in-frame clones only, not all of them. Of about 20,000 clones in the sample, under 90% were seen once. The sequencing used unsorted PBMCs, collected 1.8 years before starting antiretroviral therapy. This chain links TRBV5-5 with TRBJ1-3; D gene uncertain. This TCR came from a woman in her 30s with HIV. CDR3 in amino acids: CASSLFGQLSSGNTIYF. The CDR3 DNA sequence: TGTGCCAGCAGCTTGTTTGGCCAACTTAGCTCTGGAAACACCATATATTTT.